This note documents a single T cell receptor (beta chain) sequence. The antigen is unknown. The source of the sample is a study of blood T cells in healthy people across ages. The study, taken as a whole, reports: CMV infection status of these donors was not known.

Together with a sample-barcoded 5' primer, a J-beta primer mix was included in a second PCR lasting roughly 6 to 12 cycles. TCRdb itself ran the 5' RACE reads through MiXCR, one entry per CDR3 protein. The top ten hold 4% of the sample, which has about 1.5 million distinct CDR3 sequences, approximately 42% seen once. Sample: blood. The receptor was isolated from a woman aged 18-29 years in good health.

This CDR3 is CASSSILSYNEQFF. CDR3 DNA: TGTGCCAGCAGTTCGATCCTCTCCTACAATGAGCAGTTCTTC. J is TRBJ2-1 and V is TRBV9; D is ambiguous. Trimming left V 5 bases short and J 0 bases short, with 9 bases between. CDR1 SGDLS and CDR2 YYNGEE come from the germline V gene. The CDR3 has 14 residues.